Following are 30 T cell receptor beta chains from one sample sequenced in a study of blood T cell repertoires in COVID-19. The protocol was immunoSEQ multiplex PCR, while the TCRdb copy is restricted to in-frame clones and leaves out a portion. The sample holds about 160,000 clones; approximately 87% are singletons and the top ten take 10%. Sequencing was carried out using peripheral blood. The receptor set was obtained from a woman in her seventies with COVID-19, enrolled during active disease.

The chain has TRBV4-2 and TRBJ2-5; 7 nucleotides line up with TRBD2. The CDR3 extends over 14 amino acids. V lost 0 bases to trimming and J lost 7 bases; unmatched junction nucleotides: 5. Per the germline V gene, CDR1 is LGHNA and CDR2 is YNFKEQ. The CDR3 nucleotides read TGTGCCAGCAGCCAAGATCGGGAGGCGGCGACCCAGTACTTC. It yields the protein CASSQDREAATQYF.

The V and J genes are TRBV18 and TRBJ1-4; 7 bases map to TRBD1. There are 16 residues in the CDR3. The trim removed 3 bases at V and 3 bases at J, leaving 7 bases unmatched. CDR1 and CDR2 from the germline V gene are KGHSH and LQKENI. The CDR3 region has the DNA TGTGCCAGCTCACCCCAGGGGGGCGAGGCTAATGAAAAACTGTTTTTT. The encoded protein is CASSPQGGEANEKLFF. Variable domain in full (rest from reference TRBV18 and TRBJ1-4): NAGVMQNPRHLVRRRGQEARLRCSPMKGHSHVYWYRQLPEEGLKFMVYLQKENIIDESGMPKERFSAEFPKEGPSILRIQQVVRGDSAAYFCASSPQGGEANEKLFFGSGTQLSVL.

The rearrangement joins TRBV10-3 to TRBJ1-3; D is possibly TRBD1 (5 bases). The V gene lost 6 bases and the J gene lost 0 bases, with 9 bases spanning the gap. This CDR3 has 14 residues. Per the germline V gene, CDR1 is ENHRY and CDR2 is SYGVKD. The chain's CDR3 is CAIRADNSGNTIYF. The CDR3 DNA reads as TGTGCCATCAGGGCGGACAACTCTGGAAACACCATATATTTT.

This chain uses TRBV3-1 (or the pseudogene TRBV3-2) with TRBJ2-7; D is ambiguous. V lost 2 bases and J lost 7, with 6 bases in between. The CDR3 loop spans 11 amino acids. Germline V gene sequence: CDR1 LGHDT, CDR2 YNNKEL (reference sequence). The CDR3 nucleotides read TGTGCCAGCAGCCAACCCGGTGAGCAGTACTTC. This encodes CASSQPGEQYF.

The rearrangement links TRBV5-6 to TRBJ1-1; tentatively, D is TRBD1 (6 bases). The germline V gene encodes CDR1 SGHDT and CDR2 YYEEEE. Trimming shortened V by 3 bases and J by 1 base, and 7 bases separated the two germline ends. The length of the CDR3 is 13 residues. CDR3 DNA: TGTGCCAGCAGCTCACAGGGGAACACTGAAGCTTTCTTT. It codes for CASSSQGNTEAFF.

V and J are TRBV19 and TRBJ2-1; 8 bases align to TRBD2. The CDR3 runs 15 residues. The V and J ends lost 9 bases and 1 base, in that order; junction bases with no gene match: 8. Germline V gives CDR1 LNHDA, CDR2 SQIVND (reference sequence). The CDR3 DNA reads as TGTGCCAGGGCCGGGCTAGCGGGTTCCTACAATGAGCAGTTCTTC. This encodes CARAGLAGSYNEQFF. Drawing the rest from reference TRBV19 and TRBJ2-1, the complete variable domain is DGGITQSPKYLFRKEGQNVTLSCEQNLNHDAMYWYRQDPGQGLRLIYYSQIVNDFQKGDIAEGYSVSREKKESFPLTVTSAQKNPTAFYLCARAGLAGSYNEQFFGPGTRLTVL.

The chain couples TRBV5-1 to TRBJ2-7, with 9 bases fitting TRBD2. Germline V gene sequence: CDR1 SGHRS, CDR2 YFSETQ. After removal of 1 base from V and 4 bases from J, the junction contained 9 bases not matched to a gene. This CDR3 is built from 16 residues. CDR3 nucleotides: TGCGCCAGCAGCTTGATAGCGGGGGCCACCGGGTACGAGCAGTACTTC. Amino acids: CASSLIAGATGYEQYF. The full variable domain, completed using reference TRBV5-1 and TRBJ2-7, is KAGVTQTPRYLIKTRGQQVTLSCSPISGHRSVSWYQQTPGQGLQFLFEYFSETQRNKGNFPGRFSGRQFSNSRSEMNVSTLELGDSALYLCASSLIAGATGYEQYFGPGTRLTVT.

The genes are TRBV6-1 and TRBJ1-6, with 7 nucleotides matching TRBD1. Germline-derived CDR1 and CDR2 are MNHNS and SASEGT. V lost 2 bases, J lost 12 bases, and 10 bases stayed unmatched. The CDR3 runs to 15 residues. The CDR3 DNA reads TGTGCCAGCAGTGAAAGGGGGACAGCCGGGCAACCCCTCCACTTT. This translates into CASSERGTAGQPLHF.

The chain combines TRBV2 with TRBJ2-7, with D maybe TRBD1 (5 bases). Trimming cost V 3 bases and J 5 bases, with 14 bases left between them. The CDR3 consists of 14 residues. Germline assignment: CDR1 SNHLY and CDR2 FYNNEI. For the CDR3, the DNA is TGTGCCAGCAGTGAGTGGCAGGGTGCCCACGAGCAGTACTTC. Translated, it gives CASSEWQGAHEQYF.

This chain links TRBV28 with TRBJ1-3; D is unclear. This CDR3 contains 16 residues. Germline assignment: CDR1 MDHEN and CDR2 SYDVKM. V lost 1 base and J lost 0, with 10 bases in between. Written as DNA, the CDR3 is TGTGCCAGCAGTTTATCGTCACTTAGCTCTGGAAACACCATATATTTT. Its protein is CASSLSSLSSGNTIYF. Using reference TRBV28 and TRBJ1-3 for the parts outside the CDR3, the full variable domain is DVKVTQSSRYLVKRTGEKVFLECVQDMDHENMFWYRQDPGLGLRLIYFSYDVKMKEKGDIPEGYSVSREKKERFSLILESASTNQTSMYLCASSLSSLSSGNTIYFGEGSWLTVV.

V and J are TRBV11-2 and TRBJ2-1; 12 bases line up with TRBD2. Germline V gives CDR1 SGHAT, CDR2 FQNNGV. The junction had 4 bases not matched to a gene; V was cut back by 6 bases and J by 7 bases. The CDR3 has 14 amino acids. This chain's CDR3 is CASRRLAGVNEQFF. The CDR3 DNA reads TGTGCCAGCAGAAGACTAGCGGGGGTTAATGAGCAGTTCTTC.

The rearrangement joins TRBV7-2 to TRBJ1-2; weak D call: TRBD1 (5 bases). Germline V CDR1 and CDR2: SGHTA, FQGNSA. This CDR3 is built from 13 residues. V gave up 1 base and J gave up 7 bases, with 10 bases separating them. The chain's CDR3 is CASSLETVRGYTF. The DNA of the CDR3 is TGTGCCAGCAGCTTAGAGACAGTCCGTGGCTACACCTTC. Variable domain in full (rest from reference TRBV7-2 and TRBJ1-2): GAGVSQSPSNKVTEKGKDVELRCDPISGHTALYWYRQSLGQGLEFLIYFQGNSAPDKSGLPSDRFSAERTGGSVSTLTIQRTQQEDSAVYLCASSLETVRGYTFGSGTRLTVV.

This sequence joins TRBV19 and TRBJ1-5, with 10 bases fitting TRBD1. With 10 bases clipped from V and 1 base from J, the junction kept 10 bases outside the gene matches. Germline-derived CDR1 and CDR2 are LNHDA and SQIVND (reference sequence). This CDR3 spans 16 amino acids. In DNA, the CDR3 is TGTGCCACCACGACAGGGGGCGGGAGAAGCAATCAGCCCCAGCATTTT. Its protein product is CATTTGGGRSNQPQHF. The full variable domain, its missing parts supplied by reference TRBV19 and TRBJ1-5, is DGGITQSPKYLFRKEGQNVTLSCEQNLNHDAMYWYRQDPGQGLRLIYYSQIVNDFQKGDIAEGYSVSREKKESFPLTVTSAQKNPTAFYLCATTTGGGRSNQPQHFGDGTRLSIL.

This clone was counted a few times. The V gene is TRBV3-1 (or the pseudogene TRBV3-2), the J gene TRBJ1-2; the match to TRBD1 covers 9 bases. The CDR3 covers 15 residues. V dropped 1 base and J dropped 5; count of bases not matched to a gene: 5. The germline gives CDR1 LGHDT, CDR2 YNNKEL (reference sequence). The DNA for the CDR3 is TGTGCCAGCAGCCAAGGGACAGGGGTTTGGTATGGCTACACCTTC. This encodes CASSQGTGVWYGYTF.

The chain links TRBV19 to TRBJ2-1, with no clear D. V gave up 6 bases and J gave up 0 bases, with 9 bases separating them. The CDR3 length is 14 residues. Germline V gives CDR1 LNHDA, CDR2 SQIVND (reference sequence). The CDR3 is CASRAVSSYNEQFF. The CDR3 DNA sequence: TGTGCCAGTAGAGCCGTAAGCTCCTACAATGAGCAGTTCTTC.

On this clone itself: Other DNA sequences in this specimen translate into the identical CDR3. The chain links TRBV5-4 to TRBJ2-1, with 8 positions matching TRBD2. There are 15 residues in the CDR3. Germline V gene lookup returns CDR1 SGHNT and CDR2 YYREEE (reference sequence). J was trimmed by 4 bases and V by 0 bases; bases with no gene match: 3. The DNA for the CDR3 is TGTGCCAGCAGCTTGGGACGGGGGGGTTACAATGAGCAGTTCTTC. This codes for CASSLGRGGYNEQFF.

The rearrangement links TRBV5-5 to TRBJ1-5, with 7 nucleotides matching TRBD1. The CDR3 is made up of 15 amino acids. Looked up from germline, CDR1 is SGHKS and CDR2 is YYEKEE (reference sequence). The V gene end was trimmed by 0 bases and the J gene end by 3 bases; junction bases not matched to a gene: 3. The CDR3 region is CASSLEGQFNQPQHF. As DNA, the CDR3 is TGTGCCAGCAGCTTGGAGGGACAGTTCAATCAGCCCCAGCATTTT. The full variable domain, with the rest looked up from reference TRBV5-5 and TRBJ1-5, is DAGVTQSPTHLIKTRGQQVTLRCSPISGHKSVSWYQQVLGQGPQFIFQYYEKEERGRGNFPDRFSARQFPNYSSELNVNALLLGDSALYLCASSLEGQFNQPQHFGDGTRLSIL.

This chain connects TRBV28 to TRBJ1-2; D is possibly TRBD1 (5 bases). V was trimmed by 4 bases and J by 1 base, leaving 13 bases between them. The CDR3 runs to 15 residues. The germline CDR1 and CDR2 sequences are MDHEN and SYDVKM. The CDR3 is CASSSPGKFNYGYTF. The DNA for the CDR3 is TGTGCCAGCAGTTCCCCAGGGAAGTTTAACTATGGCTACACCTTC.

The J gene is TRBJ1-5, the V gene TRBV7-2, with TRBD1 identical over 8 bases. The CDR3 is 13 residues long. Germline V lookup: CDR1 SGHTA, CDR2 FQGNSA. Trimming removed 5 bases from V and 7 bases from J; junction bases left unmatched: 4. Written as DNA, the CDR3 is TGTGCCAGCAGCGCACAGGGGGACCAGCCCCAGCATTTT. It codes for CASSAQGDQPQHF.

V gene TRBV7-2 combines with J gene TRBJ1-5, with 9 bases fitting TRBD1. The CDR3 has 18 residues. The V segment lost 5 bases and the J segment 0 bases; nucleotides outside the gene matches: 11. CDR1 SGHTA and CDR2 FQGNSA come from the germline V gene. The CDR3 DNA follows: TGTGCCAGCAGCATGGGACAGGGAAGAGGGTATAGCAATCAGCCCCAGCATTTT. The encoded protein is CASSMGQGRGYSNQPQHF.

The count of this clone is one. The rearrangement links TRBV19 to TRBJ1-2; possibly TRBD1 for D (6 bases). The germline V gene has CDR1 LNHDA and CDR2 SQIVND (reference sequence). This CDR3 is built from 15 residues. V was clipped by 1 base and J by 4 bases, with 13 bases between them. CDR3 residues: CASSIGTDPSYGYTF. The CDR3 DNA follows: TGTGCCAGTAGTATAGGGACAGATCCTTCCTATGGCTACACCTTC.

CDR3 sequence: CASSPLAGTINEKLFF. Here the CDR3 DNA reads TGTGCCAGCTCACCGCTGGCCGGGACAATTAATGAAAAACTGTTTTTT. The chain recombines TRBV18 with TRBJ1-4; D might be TRBD1 (6 bases). The CDR3 spans 16 residues. Trimming shortened V by 3 bases and J by 4 bases, and 15 bases separated the two germline ends. Germline lookup yields CDR1 KGHSH and CDR2 LQKENI.

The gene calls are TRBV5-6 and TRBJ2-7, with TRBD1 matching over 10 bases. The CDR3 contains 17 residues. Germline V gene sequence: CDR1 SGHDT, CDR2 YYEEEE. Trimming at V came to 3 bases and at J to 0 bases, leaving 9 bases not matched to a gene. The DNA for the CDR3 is TGTGCCAGCAGCTGGGGGGACAGGGGAATTAGCTCCTACGAGCAGTACTTC. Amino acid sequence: CASSWGDRGISSYEQYF.

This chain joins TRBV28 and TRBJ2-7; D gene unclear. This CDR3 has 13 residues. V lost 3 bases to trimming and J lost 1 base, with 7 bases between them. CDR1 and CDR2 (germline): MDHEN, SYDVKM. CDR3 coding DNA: TGTGCCAGCAGTTTTCGCGGTTCCTACGAGCAGTACTTC. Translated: CASSFRGSYEQYF.

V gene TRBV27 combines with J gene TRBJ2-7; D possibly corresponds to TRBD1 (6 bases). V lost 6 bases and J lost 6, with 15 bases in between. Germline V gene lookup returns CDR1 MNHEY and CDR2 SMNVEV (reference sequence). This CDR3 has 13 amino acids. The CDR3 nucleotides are TGTGCCAGCAGACTCGTTGGGGGCGGCGAGCAGTACTTC. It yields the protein CASRLVGGGEQYF.

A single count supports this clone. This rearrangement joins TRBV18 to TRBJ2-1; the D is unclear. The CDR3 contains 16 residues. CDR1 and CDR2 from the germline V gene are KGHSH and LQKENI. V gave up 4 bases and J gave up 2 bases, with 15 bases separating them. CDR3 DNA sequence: TGTGCCAGCTCACTAAACGTTGGGCTCGCCTACAATGAGCAGTTCTTC. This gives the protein CASSLNVGLAYNEQFF. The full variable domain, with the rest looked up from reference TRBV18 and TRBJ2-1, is NAGVMQNPRHLVRRRGQEARLRCSPMKGHSHVYWYRQLPEEGLKFMVYLQKENIIDESGMPKERFSAEFPKEGPSILRIQQVVRGDSAAYFCASSLNVGLAYNEQFFGPGTRLTVL.

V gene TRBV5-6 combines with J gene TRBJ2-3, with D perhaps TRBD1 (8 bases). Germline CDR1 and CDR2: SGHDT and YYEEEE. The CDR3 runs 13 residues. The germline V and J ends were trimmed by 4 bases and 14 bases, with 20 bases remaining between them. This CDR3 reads CASSPGGRDRRYF. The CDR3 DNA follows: TGTGCCAGCAGCCCGGGGGGCCGGGACAGGAGGTATTTT.

The CDR3 DNA sequence: TGCGCCAGCAGCCCTCCGACTAGCGGGGGGTCGGGCGGGGAGCTGTTTTTT. Protein: CASSPPTSGGSGGELFF. This chain uses TRBV5-1 with TRBJ2-2; 13 nucleotides align to TRBD2. Trimming cost V 4 bases and J 7 bases; bases outside gene matches: 10. The CDR3 totals 17 residues. CDR1 and CDR2 from the germline V gene are SGHRS and YFSETQ.

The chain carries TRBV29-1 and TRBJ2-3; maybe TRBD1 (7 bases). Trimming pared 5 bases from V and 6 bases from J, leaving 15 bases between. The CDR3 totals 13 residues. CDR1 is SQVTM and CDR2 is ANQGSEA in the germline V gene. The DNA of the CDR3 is TGCAGCGTTACCCAGGCAGGGGGGGATACGCAGTATTTT. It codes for CSVTQAGGDTQYF.

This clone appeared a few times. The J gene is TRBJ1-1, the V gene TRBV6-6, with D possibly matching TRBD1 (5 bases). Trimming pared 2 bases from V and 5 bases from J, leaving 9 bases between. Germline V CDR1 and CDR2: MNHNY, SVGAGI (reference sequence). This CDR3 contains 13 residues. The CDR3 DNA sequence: TGTGCCAGCAGTTACGGGGGAGGGACTGAAGCTTTCTTT. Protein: CASSYGGGTEAFF.